Detailed here is one TCR beta chain. Patients at the Seattle site were enrolled during active infection and followed longitudinally. The source of the sample is a study of blood T cell repertoires in COVID-19. Study background: Samples representing acute and convalescent COVID-19 were sourced from the United States, Italy and Spain. T cells, B-cell-depleted T cells, or PBMCs provided the cDNA or gDNA that served as material.

Source study methods: The assay estimated nucleated cells by amplifying reference gene primers. The assay was immunoSEQ multiplex PCR, and TCRdb's table has in-frame clones only and misses some. D and trimming come from the DNA, and the V and J calls and clone size come from that table. The sample shows roughly 200,000 clones, about four fifths of them seen only once. CDR3 length equals 12 residues. V dropped 3 bases and J dropped 4 bases, with 9 bases sitting between them. Germline V gene data show CDR1 as DFQATT and CDR2 as SNEGSKA (reference sequence). Sequenced sample: peripheral blood. The TCR comes from a woman in her forties with COVID-19, enrolled during active disease. The chain uses TRBV20-1 and TRBJ2-5; D may be TRBD2 (6 bases). CDR3: CSASYGGETQYF. The CDR3 region has the DNA TGCAGTGCTAGTTACGGGGGAGAGACCCAGTACTTC.